Below, one T cell receptor beta chain is given with its context. PCR involved 60 Vbeta and 13 Jbeta primers. TCRdb's copy holds only in-frame clones and misses some; the assay was immunoSEQ multiplex PCR. The table shows more than 100,000 clones, with about 80% occurring only once. This sample was included in a study of cytomegalovirus exposure and HLA in healthy donors. Germline CDR1 and CDR2: MNHNY and SVGAGI (reference sequence). The V segment lost 2 bases and the J segment 4 bases; nucleotides outside the gene matches: 6. There are 16 residues in the CDR3. The TCR originated in a man aged 35 to 55 in good health and CMV-seronegative. Sample: PBMCs. V gene TRBV6-6 combines with J gene TRBJ1-2, with 11 bases lining up with TRBD1. The CDR3 sequence is CASSYPRDRGSYGYTF. The CDR3 region has the DNA TGTGCCAGCAGTTACCCTAGGGACAGGGGGAGCTATGGCTACACCTTC.